The entry below gives a single T cell receptor (beta chain) sequence along with its context. Its antigen is unidentified. V lost 0 bases to trimming and J lost 10 bases; unmatched junction nucleotides: 11. Germline CDR1 reads DFQATT; CDR2 reads SNEGSKA (reference sequence). The length of the CDR3 is 14 residues. Unique molecular identifiers were used to barcode this TCRbeta library. One entry per CDR3 protein, called by TCRdb with MiXCR from the PCR reads. The sample records some 440,000 distinct CDR3 sequences, about 16% being singletons. The data belong to a study of T-cell reconstitution after alpha-beta-depleted transplantation in children. Study-level findings and limits: Reportedly, roughly two months post-transplant, alpha-beta T cells arose from several hundred expanded graft clones. Surviving recipient cells, namely T cells and thymic progenitors, were the source of high day-60 TCRbeta diversity in some patients. It was newly produced T cells that mostly accounted for T-cell counts and diversity one year after transplant.

The rearrangement uses TRBV20-1 and TRBJ2-7; 8 bases match TRBD2. Source: PBMCs, mostly from graft donor cells, taken 360 days after TCRalphabeta/CD19-depleted stem cell transplant. The sequence derives from a boy under two years old who had a stem cell transplant for Wiskott-Aldrich syndrome, so the T cells may come from the graft donor. Here the CDR3 reads CSAREGTSWGIQYF. The CDR3 coding sequence is TGCAGTGCTAGAGAGGGGACTAGTTGGGGGATACAGTACTTC.